The present entry profiles one T cell receptor (beta chain) with its context. The read is 3 residues too short to cover the CDR3 end, so that end is filled in from the germline J gene. Trimming pared 2 bases from V and 0 bases from J, leaving 8 bases between. Germline V CDR1 and CDR2: MDHEN, SYDVKM. The CDR3 has 14 residues. Sequencing used immunoSEQ multiplex PCR; TCRdb keeps in-frame clones, though not all of them. Found here are tens of thousands of clones; the top ten clones hold less than 7.5%. The data stem from a study of T cells in women clearing cervical HPV infection. V is TRBV28 and J is TRBJ2-7, with a possible D match to TRBD1 (6 bases). Sequenced input: blood buffy coat. This clonotype originated in a woman between 18 and 75 years old with a cervical HPV16 infection that either progressed to CIN3+ or cleared (not recorded which). The CDR3 spells CASSLTGNSYEQYF. CDR3 bases read: TGTGCCAGCAGTTTAACAGGGAACTCCTACGAG.